The TCR beta chain under discussion was sequenced for a study of T cell changes during pregnancy in multiple sclerosis. V gave up 8 bases and J gave up 4 bases, with 9 bases separating them. The germline V gene encodes CDR1 SEHNR and CDR2 FQNEAQ (reference sequence). CDR3 size: 12 residues. Using immunoSEQ multiplex PCR, the repertoire was profiled, and TCRdb retains in-frame clones only, with some absent. The sample records 30,000 to 40,000 clones, roughly 89% being singletons. The chain has TRBV7-9 and TRBJ2-1, with D possibly being TRBD2 (6 bases). The sample here was CD4+ T cells from peripheral blood mononuclear cells, taken in the second trimester of pregnancy. The receptor comes from a female donor in good health, enrolled as a control in a pregnancy study. For the CDR3, the DNA is TGTGCCAGCGGACGGGGGTACAATGAGCAGTTCTTC. Translation gives CASGRGYNEQFF.